This record looks at one T cell receptor (beta chain) sequence and its context. No antigen is known for it. The junction departs from the called germline gene at one end, perhaps through a read error. Amplification of TCR beta used genomic DNA extracted from peripheral blood. The sample originates from a study of T cell repertoires in aging, cancer and after chemotherapy. As for the study in general: Paired samples before and after chemotherapy came from glioblastoma patients receiving temozolomide-based therapy.

The CDR3 has 14 residues. Germline V gives CDR1 KGHDR, CDR2 SFDVKD. Multiplex touch-down PCR with TRB-A/B primers amplified rearranged V-D-J TRB sequences. TCRdb processed the multiplex PCR reads anew with MiXCR; each CDR3 protein has one entry. The data show about 1,200 distinct CDR3 sequences, about 28% seen once. Study-level findings and limits: In healthy donors, age-related TCR diversity loss mainly reflected lost richness.

Sequencing was done on a sample of blood. The sequence derives from a human donor with a solid tumor. This chain connects TRBV24-1 to TRBJ2-3; possibly TRBD2 for D (5 bases). The CDR3, as DNA: TGTGCCAGCAGTGAAGCGGCCCACACAGATACGCAGTATTTT. Its protein product is CASSEAAHTDTQYF.